This note documents a single T cell receptor beta chain sequence. Which antigen it targets is not known. Using the immunoSEQ assay, multiplex PCR amplified TCR beta CDR3 regions from an average of 1200 ng of genomic DNA per sample. To correct primer bias, the assay used a complete synthetic TCR repertoire to set an amplification baseline. Amplicons were sequenced on the Illumina platform. In the authors' own workflow: Error correction of the sequences involved clustering with frequency ratios plus a modified nearest-neighbor algorithm, after which the sequences were analyzed in the immunoSEQ Analyzer using IMGT gene definitions. At each rarefaction depth, TCR richness and evenness were averaged over 20 rarefaction repeats, and samples with fewer sequences than the depth were excluded. Wilcoxon rank sum tests with FDR correction were used to compare relative abundances of V, D and J genes between the groups. For the blinded duplicates, the intraclass correlation was approximately 96% for TCR richness and averaged about 77% across around 66 gene segments. In its TCRdb copy, this immuneACCESS table keeps in-frame sequences only and misses some clones. Where compared with another copy, unresolved V genes explain less than half of these, and the others have no known cause. That table supplies the V and J calls and clone size; D and trimming were determined from the DNA. The table held for this sample gives some 20,000 clones. Jointly, the top ten make up around 5.2% of the sample.

The sample originates from a study of T cells in women clearing cervical HPV infection (dated by TCRdb to 2017 to 2018). For context, the study as a whole: The cases were 25 women with histologically confirmed HPV16-related CIN3 or worse, and 2 of those women had invasive cancers. The parent cohort enrolled roughly 9,400 women aged 18 or older in Guanacaste, Costa Rica, in about 1993 to 1994 and followed the women for around seven years. Nested within Costa Rica's Guanacaste HPV Natural History Study, an exploratory proof-of-principle case-control study compared TCR repertoires across cervical HPV16 outcomes. For cases, a median interval of nearly 150 days, with an interquartile range of about 85 to 200 days, was observed between lesion detection and blood sampling. Cases and controls were matched on year of sample collection and on age within five years. A median age of around 30 years was observed in cases versus under 40 in controls, and no significant differences in baseline characteristics were found. Because only a few women had HLA typing data, the possibility that HLA type acted as a confounder could not be ruled out. The roughly 25 controls were women who cleared a single incident HPV16 infection within 12 months without developing precancer or cancer. As quality controls, five blinded duplicates were added to each group, bringing the total to approximately 60 samples made up of around 50 participants and some 10 replicates. Case blood was taken at the visit when the lesion was first identified, whereas control blood was taken when infection was no longer detected.

Every participant had a single incident cervical HPV16 infection, and women with prevalent HPV16 infections were excluded. Cervical HPV DNA was detected with MY09/MY11 PCR, and genotyping was done with dot-blot hybridization. Fifteen mL of heparinized blood were centrifuged, and the buffy coat was split into aliquots, frozen at -30 degrees C, and then kept at -80 degrees C. QIAGEN kits were used to extract genomic DNA from the buffy coat specimens. Here is what the overall study found, with its caveats: Cases were distinguished from controls with an estimated AUC of approximately 0.83 by random forest classifiers combining richness and V gene abundances. Because of the cross-sectional design, the study could not determine whether the associations came before infection or resulted from infection, and neither effector/memory subsets nor HPV-specific T cells were isolated. CIN3+ cases had significantly higher TCR repertoire richness than controls across sequencing depths, but evenness did not differ between the groups. Because the number of T cells per sample was unknown, the richness differences could reflect varying T-cell content rather than repertoire biology.

The sample comprised blood buffy coat. The TCR sequence derives from a woman between 18 and 69 years old with a cervical HPV16 infection that either progressed to CIN3+ or cleared (not recorded which).

The sequenced part of the CDR3 DNA is TGTGCCAGCAGCTACGACAGGGGAAGCTATGGC. This yields the protein CASSYDRGSYG. The whole CDR3 region reads CASSYDRGSYGYTF. The chain is encoded by TRBV7-2 joined to TRBJ1-2, with TRBD1 matching 8 junction bases. The read halts 3 residues ahead of the CDR3 end, with the missing end drawn from the germline J gene. CDR1 and CDR2 are drawn from the germline V gene: SGHTA, FQGNSA. V is cut back by 4 bases and J by 4 bases, with 5 bases in the junction unmatched. Taken from cysteine to phenylalanine, the CDR3 has 14 residues. Sequencing covers 33 bases of the CDR3, shown here with the frame starting at base 1.